The rows below give T cell receptor beta chains drawn from one sample of a study of OX40 agonist ivuxolimab in advanced cancers. Assay used: immunoSEQ multiplex PCR; TCRdb lists only in-frame clones, some missing. Here the sample spans about 86,000 clones, about 89% being singletons. The material sequenced was CD4+ or CD8+ T cells sorted from blood, taken in a trial of the OX40 agonist ivuxolimab. The receptors stem from an adult with an advanced solid tumor such as melanoma, head and neck, liver or kidney cancer. The CDR3 runs from the conserved cysteine through the conserved F or W. Fields, in order: D gene, clone size, V gene, J gene, CDR3 DNA, CDR3 protein. The D gene is left open where the match is weak. Clone size is given for some rows only: seen once, a few or many times, or a class if the clone is expanded.

>.|.|TRBV27|TRBJ2-7
TGTGCCAGCAGTTTGGGGCAGTACCAGAGGATCTACGAGCAGTACTTC
CASSLGQYQRIYEQYF
>TRBD2|.|TRBV30|TRBJ2-1
TGTGCCTGGAGAAGCGGGATTAATGAGCAGTTCTTC
CAWRSGINEQFF
>.|once|TRBV27|TRBJ1-5
TGTGCCAGCAGTTTATACCCCCCCGGGGGTAGCAATCAGCCCCAGCATTTT
CASSLYPPGGSNQPQHF
>TRBD2|.|TRBV14|TRBJ2-3
TGTGCCAGCAGCCAAGGGGCGGGAGGGCCGGGAGATACGCAGTATTTT
CASSQGAGGPGDTQYF
>TRBD2|.|TRBV4-1|TRBJ2-7
TGCGCCAGCAGCCCACTAGCGGGAGGTTACGAGCAGTACTTC
CASSPLAGGYEQYF
>TRBD2|.|TRBV18|TRBJ2-1
TGTGCCAGCTCAGTGGGACTAGCGGGAGCCGGGGAGCAGTTCTTC
CASSVGLAGAGEQFF
>.|once|TRBV11-2|TRBJ2-7
TGTGCCAGCAGCTTAGATCTGGGCGAGCAGTACTTC
CASSLDLGEQYF
>TRBD1|.|TRBV18|TRBJ1-2
TGTGCCAGCTCTCTGATAGGGGACAGGGGCAATGGCTACACCTTC
CASSLIGDRGNGYTF
>.|few|TRBV28|TRBJ1-2
TGTGCCAGCAGTTTACAGGGCTCAGGCTATGGCTACACCTTC
CASSLQGSGYGYTF
>TRBD2|.|TRBV6-6|TRBJ2-3
TGTGCCAGCAGTCCCTCTTTGGCGGGAGGAGGGGATACGCAGTATTTT
CASSPSLAGGGDTQYF
>TRBD2|.|TRBV7-8|TRBJ2-1
TGTGCCAGCAGCGTGCGGGGACTAGCGGGACGGATCTCCTACAATGAGCAGTTCTTC
CASSVRGLAGRISYNEQFF
>TRBD2|.|TRBV30|TRBJ2-5
TGTGCCTGGAGTCCTAGCGGGTCTGAAGAGCAGTACTTC
CAWSPSGSEEQYF
>.|.|TRBV30|TRBJ1-5
TGTGCCTGGGAGGGACCGACAGGTAATCAGCCCCAGCATTTT
CAWEGPTGNQPQHF
>TRBD1|.|TRBV4-1|TRBJ2-7
TGCGCCAGCAGCCACCAATTGACAGGGGCCAGCTCCTACGAGCAGTACTTC
CASSHQLTGASSYEQYF
>TRBD1|.|TRBV14|TRBJ2-7
TGTGCCAGCAGCCCCGGGACAGGGGGCTACGAGCAGTACTTC
CASSPGTGGYEQYF
>.|once|TRBV6-5|TRBJ2-7
TGTGCCAGCAGCGTACGACCGGGACTCACCTACGAGCAGTACTTC
CASSVRPGLTYEQYF
>TRBD1|.|TRBV2|TRBJ2-5
TGTGCCAGCAGTGAAGGGACAGGGTTAGGAGAGACCCAGTACTTC
CASSEGTGLGETQYF
>.|.|TRBV20-1|TRBJ2-1
TGCAGTGCTAGGAACTACAATGAGCAGTTCTTC
CSARNYNEQFF
>.|.|TRBV9|TRBJ1-4
TGTGCCAGCAGCGTAGTCGGGGGGCCGGATGAAAAACTGTTTTTT
CASSVVGGPDEKLFF
>.|.|TRBV5-1|TRBJ2-1
TGCGCCAGCAGCTTGGATAGCTCCTACAATGAGCAGTTCTTC
CASSLDSSYNEQFF
>TRBD2|.|TRBV4-1|TRBJ2-7
TGCGCCAGCAGCCACACTAGCGGGACCCTCTACGAGCAGTACTTC
CASSHTSGTLYEQYF
>.|.|TRBV2|TRBJ2-7
TGTGCCAGCCGGCGGACGGCGATTCAAGACTACGAGCAGTACTTC
CASRRTAIQDYEQYF
>.|.|TRBV19|TRBJ2-7
TGTGCCAGTAGTTTCGACATGGGGAGCTCCTACGAGCAGTACTTC
CASSFDMGSSYEQYF
>TRBD2|.|TRBV11-3|TRBJ2-3
TGTGCCAGCAGCTTCACCCCGAGCGGGAGTGTAGCAGATACGCAGTATTTT
CASSFTPSGSVADTQYF
>TRBD1|once|TRBV10-2|TRBJ1-3
TGCGCCAGCAGTACGGACAGGGGAGGTTCCGGAAACACCATATATTTT
CASSTDRGGSGNTIYF
>TRBD2|few|TRBV4-1|TRBJ2-3
TGCGCCAGCAGCCAAGATAAGGCTAGCGGGGCCTTCGGGGCAGATACGCAGTATTTT
CASSQDKASGAFGADTQYF
>.|.|TRBV5-5|TRBJ2-2
TGTGCCAGCAGCTCCCCAGGGAGCCCGAGGAACACCGGGGAGCTGTTTTTT
CASSSPGSPRNTGELFF
>TRBD2|.|TRBV5-1|TRBJ2-5
TGCGCCAGCAGCTTGGGGCTAGCGGGAGAGACCCAGTACTTC
CASSLGLAGETQYF
>.|.|TRBV6-1|TRBJ1-5
TGTGCCAGTAACCCCCGGGGTGCTCAGCCCCAGCATTTT
CASNPRGAQPQHF
>TRBD1|.|TRBV19|TRBJ2-5
TGTGCCAGTAGTATTGGGGACAGGGGGCCCCAAGAGACCCAGTACTTC
CASSIGDRGPQETQYF
>.|once|TRBV13|TRBJ1-5
TGTGCCAGCAGCCAGGGAGGGGGGCCTCAGCCCCAGCATTTT
CASSQGGGPQPQHF
>TRBD2|.|TRBV6-1|TRBJ2-3
TGTGCCAGCAGTGATTTAGCGGGAGGTCCAGATACGCAGTATTTT
CASSDLAGGPDTQYF
>.|.|TRBV15|TRBJ2-3
TGTGCCACCAGCAGTCCCGGTAGCACAGATACGCAGTATTTT
CATSSPGSTDTQYF
>TRBD1|.|TRBV5-6|TRBJ2-1
TGTGCCAGCAGCTGGGGGACAGAAGAGAATGAGCAGTTCTTC
CASSWGTEENEQFF
>.|.|TRBV21-1|TRBJ2-7
.
CASSKDRWGQGSYEQYF
>.|.|TRBV7-9|TRBJ1-2
TGTGCCAGCGTAAACTGGGATTATGGCTACACCTTC
CASVNWDYGYTF
>.|.|TRBV27|TRBJ2-5
TGTGCCAGCAGTTTCGTTTACCAAGAGACCCAGTACTTC
CASSFVYQETQYF
>TRBD1|.|TRBV2|TRBJ1-1
TGTGCCAGCAGTGGGTGGGACAGGGATAGGGCTTTCTTT
CASSGWDRDRAFF
>.|.|TRBV11-2|TRBJ1-3
TGTGCCAGCAGCTTAGCGTCGGGATACTCTGGAAACACCACATATTTT
CASSLASGYSGNTTYF
>TRBD1|once|TRBV19|TRBJ1-1
TGTGCCAGTAGTATAGACCCCCGAGGTGCAGGGGGTGGCACTGAAGCTTTCTTT
CASSIDPRGAGGGTEAFF
>.|.|TRBV7-9|TRBJ1-1
TGTGCCAGCAGCTTAATTGGGGGTGGCACTGAAGCTTTCTTT
CASSLIGGGTEAFF
>.|once|TRBV7-6|TRBJ2-3
TGTGCCAGCAGCCTTTCCCCCGGACGGACAGATACGCAGTATTTT
CASSLSPGRTDTQYF
>.|.|TRBV27|TRBJ2-3
TGTGCCAGCAGTTCGTTGACAGGTACAGATACGCAGTATTTT
CASSSLTGTDTQYF
>TRBD1|.|TRBV7-9|TRBJ1-1
TGTGCCAGCAGCTTACCGGGGACAGATAACACTGAAGCTTTCTTT
CASSLPGTDNTEAFF
>.|.|TRBV9|TRBJ2-5
TGTGCCAGCAGCTCCCAGGGATTCCTGCGGGAGACCCAGTACTTC
CASSSQGFLRETQYF
>TRBD1|.|TRBV7-9|TRBJ1-1
TGTGCCAGCAGCCTAGGGGGCAGGAGAGCTTTCTTT
CASSLGGRRAFF
>.|few|TRBV7-9|TRBJ1-2
TGTGCCAGCAGCTTAGCCCTCCACGGGAACGATGGCTACACCTTC
CASSLALHGNDGYTF